This T cell receptor (beta chain) was found in a study of vaccination and CD4 T cells after COVID-19. Worth noting for this clonotype: Its antigen is unidentified.

The CDR3 covers 15 residues. Germline V gene lookup returns CDR1 KGHSH and CDR2 LQKENI. With 3 bases removed from V and 5 bases from J, the gap between germline ends came to 16 bases. Treatment reported: roughly ten-day PBMC culture with coronavirus spike peptide pools or control peptides (ViraFEST assay). The Oncomine TCR Beta short-read assay was applied to DNA of cultured CD4+ T cells. MiXCR, applied by TCRdb to the PCR reads, yields one record per CDR3 protein. The sample holds about 19,000 distinct CDR3 sequences, 31% seen once. The gene calls are TRBV18 and TRBJ2-5, with a tentative D call TRBD2 (6 bases). This receptor was identified in a human donor with COVID-19. The sample comprised cultured CD4+ T cells from blood. The CDR3 region is CASSPGLAGGETQYF. CDR3 nucleotides: TGTGCCAGCTCACCGGGACTCGCTGGTGGCGAGACCCAGTACTTC.